This T cell receptor beta chain was identified in a study of blood T cell repertoires in COVID-19. Study-level background: Sites in the United States, Italy and Spain provided acute and convalescent COVID-19 samples. The cDNA or gDNA used as material had been derived from T cells, B-cell-depleted T cells, or PBMCs.

Original analysis: Counts of nucleated cells, estimated from reference gene primer amplification, were obtained. The table came from immunoSEQ multiplex PCR; TCRdb's copy has only in-frame clones and leaves some out. V and J calls plus clone size are reproduced from that table; the DNA served to infer D and trimming. The sample includes around 68,000 clones, around 80% seen only once; the top ten take 9% to 9.5%. Germline lookup yields CDR1 MNHEY and CDR2 SVGAGI. The CDR3 extends over 14 amino acids. V shed 3 bases and J shed 2 bases, with 11 bases lying between them. The rearrangement joins TRBV6-5 to TRBJ2-7, with D possibly TRBD1 on 5 matching bases. This receptor was taken from a human donor in a cohort sampled during active COVID-19. Sequenced input: peripheral blood. In nucleotides, the CDR3 is TGTGCCAGCAGTTATGACAGACCACCCTACGAGCAGTACTTC. As protein: CASSYDRPPYEQYF.